Following are 3 T cell receptor beta chains from one sample sequenced in a study of cytomegalovirus exposure and HLA in healthy donors. The study ran its PCR with 60 Vbeta and 13 Jbeta primers. Here immunoSEQ multiplex PCR was the method, and the copy in TCRdb shows in-frame clones only, minus some. The sample has about 90,000 clones, over 60% seen once. Source material: PBMCs. These receptors all come from a woman aged 45 to 65 in good health and CMV-seropositive.

This sequence joins TRBV6-1 and TRBJ1-2; possibly TRBD1 for D (5 bases). Germline assignment: CDR1 MNHNS and CDR2 SASEGT. This CDR3 is built from 16 residues. Trimming took off 3 bases at V and 8 bases at J, with 22 bases between the two ends. In nucleotides, the CDR3 is TGTGCCAGCAGTGAGCCACGAGGGACTCCTAGGAGGGGCTACACCTTC. Residues: CASSEPRGTPRRGYTF.

The chain carries TRBV5-6 and TRBJ2-3; TRBD2 aligns across 8 bases. This CDR3 is built from 14 residues. Trimming removed 6 bases from V and 7 bases from J; junction bases left unmatched: 10. Germline CDR1 is SGHDT and CDR2 is YYEEEE. The CDR3 reads CASTRGGRLNTQYF. The CDR3 bases are TGTGCCAGCACCCGGGGGGGTCGGCTTAATACGCAGTATTTT.

The genes are TRBV7-8 and TRBJ2-5, with 7 bases that match TRBD1. Germline CDR1 SGHVS, CDR2 FQNEAQ. With V trimmed by 4 bases and J by 3 bases, 2 bases remained unmatched. The CDR3 runs 13 residues. DNA of the CDR3: TGTGCCAGCAGCTGGGACAGAGAAGAGACCCAGTACTTC. Its protein is CASSWDREETQYF.